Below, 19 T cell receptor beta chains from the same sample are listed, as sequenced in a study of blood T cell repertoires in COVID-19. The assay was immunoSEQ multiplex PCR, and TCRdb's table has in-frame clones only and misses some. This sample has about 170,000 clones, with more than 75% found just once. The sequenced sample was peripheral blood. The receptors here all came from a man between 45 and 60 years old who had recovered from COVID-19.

As DNA, the CDR3 is TGTGCCAGCAGCCTGAGGGTGGTTATCGCTGAAGCTTTCTTT. It encodes CASSLRVVIAEAFF. V and J are TRBV5-5 and TRBJ1-1; D call uncertain. The V gene's germline CDR1 is SGHKS and CDR2 YYEKEE (reference sequence). This CDR3 region has 14 residues. Trimming stripped 4 bases from V and 6 bases from J, with 16 bases between.

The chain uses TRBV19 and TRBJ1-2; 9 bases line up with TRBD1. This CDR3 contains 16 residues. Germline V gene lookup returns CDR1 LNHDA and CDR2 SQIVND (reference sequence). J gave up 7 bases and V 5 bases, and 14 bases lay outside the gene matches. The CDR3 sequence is CASSQIRDRAPPGYTF. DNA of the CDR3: TGTGCCAGTAGTCAGATCCGGGACAGGGCCCCCCCTGGCTACACCTTC.

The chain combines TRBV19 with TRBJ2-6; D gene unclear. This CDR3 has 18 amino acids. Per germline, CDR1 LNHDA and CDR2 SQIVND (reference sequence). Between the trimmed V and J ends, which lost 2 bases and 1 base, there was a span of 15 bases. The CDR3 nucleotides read TGTGCCAGTAGTATATACCCCACGTGGAGATCTGGGGCCAACGTCCTGACTTTC. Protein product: CASSIYPTWRSGANVLTF.

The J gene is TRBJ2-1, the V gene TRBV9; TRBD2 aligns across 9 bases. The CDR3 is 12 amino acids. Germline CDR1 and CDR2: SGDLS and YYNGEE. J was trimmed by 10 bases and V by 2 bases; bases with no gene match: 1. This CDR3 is CASSVTSGEQFF. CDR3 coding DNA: TGTGCCAGCAGCGTCACTAGCGGGGAGCAGTTCTTC.

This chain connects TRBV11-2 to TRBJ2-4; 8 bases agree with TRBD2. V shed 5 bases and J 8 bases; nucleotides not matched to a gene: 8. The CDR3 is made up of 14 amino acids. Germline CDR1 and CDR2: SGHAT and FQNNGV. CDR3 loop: CASSPRAGEDIQYF. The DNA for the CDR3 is TGTGCCAGCAGCCCCAGAGCGGGGGAGGACATTCAGTACTTC.

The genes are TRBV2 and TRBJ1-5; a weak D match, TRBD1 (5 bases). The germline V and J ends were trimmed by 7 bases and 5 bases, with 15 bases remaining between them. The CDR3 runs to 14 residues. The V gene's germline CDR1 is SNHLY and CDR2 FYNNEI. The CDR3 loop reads CASNGHQRDQPQHF. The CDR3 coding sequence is TGTGCCAGCAATGGACACCAACGGGATCAGCCCCAGCATTTT.

The CDR3 is CAIRKQGGSDTEAFF. For the CDR3, the DNA is TGTGCCATCAGGAAACAGGGCGGTTCGGACACTGAAGCTTTCTTT. The genes are TRBV10-3 and TRBJ1-1; maybe TRBD1 (6 bases). CDR1 and CDR2 (germline): ENHRY, SYGVKD. CDR3 length: 15 amino acids. Deletions cut 6 bases from V and 3 bases from J, with 17 bases between.

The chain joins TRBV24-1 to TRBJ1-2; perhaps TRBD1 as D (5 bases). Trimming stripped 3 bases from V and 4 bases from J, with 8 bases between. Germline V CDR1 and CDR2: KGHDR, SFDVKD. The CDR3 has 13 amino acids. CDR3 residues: CATSDGTLYGYTF. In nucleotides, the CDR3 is TGTGCCACCAGTGATGGGACTCTCTATGGCTACACCTTC.

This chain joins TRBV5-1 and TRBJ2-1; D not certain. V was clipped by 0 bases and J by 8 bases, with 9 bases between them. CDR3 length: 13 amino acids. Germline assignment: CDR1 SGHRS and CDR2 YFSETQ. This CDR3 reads CASSLVAVHEQFF. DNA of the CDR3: TGCGCCAGCAGCTTGGTGGCAGTCCATGAGCAGTTCTTC.

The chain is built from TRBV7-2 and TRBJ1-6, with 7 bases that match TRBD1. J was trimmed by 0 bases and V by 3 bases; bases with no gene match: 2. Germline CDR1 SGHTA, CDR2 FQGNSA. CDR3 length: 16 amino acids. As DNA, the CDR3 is TGTGCCAGCAGCTTGACAGGGAGCTCCTATAATTCACCCCTCCACTTT. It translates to CASSLTGSSYNSPLHF.

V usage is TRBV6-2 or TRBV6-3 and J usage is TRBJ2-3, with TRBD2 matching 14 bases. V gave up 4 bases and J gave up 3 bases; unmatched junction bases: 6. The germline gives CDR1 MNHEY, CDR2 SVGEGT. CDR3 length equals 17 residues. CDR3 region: CASSSGTSGRSTDTQYF. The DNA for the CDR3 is TGTGCCAGCAGTTCCGGGACTAGCGGGAGATCGACAGATACGCAGTATTTT.

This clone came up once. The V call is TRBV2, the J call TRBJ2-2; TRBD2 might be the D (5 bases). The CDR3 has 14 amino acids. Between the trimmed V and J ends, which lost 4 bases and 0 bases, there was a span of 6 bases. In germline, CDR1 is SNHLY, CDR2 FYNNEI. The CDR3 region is CASSVRANTGELFF. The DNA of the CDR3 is TGTGCCAGCAGTGTGAGGGCGAACACCGGGGAGCTGTTTTTT.

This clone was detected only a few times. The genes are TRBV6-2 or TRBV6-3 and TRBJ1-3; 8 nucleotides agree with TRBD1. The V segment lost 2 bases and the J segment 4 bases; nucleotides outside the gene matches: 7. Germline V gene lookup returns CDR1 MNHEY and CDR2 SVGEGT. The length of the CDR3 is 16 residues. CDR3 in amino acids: CASSYDGRGHGNTIYF. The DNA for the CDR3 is TGTGCCAGCAGTTACGACGGCAGGGGGCACGGAAACACCATATATTTT.

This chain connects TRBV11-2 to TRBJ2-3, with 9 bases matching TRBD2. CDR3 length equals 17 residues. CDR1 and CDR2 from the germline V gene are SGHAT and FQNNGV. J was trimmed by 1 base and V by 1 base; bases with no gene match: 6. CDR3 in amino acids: CASSLVGGGAGTDTQYF. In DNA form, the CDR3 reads TGTGCCAGCAGCTTAGTTGGCGGGGGGGCCGGCACAGATACGCAGTATTTT.

The chain's CDR3 is CASSEVGTILGELFF. As DNA, the CDR3 is TGTGCCAGCAGTGAAGTAGGGACAATTCTAGGGGAGCTGTTTTTT. J is TRBJ2-2 and V is TRBV2; D may be TRBD1 (6 bases). Germline values: CDR1 SNHLY, CDR2 FYNNEI. The V end was cut by 1 base, the J end by 8 bases, with 14 bases between. The CDR3 is made up of 15 amino acids.

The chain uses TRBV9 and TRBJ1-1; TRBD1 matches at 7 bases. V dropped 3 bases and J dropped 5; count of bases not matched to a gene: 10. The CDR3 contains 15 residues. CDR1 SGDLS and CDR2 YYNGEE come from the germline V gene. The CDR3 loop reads CASSAYRGRWTEAFF. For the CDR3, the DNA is TGTGCCAGCAGCGCGTACAGGGGCAGATGGACTGAAGCTTTCTTT.

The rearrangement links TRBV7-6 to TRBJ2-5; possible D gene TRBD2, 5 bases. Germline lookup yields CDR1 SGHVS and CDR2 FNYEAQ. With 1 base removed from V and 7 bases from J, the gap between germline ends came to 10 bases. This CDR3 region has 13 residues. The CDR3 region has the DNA TGTGCCAGCAGCTTAGAGGCCGAGGGGACCCAGTACTTC. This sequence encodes CASSLEAEGTQYF.

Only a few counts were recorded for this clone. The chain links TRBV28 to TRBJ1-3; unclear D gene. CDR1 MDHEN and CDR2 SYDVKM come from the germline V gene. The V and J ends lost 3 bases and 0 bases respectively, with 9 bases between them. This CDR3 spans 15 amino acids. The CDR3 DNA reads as TGTGCCAGCAGTTTGGCGGCTGTCTCTGGAAACACCATATATTTT. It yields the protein CASSLAAVSGNTIYF. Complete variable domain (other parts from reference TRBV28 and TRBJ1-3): DVKVTQSSRYLVKRTGEKVFLECVQDMDHENMFWYRQDPGLGLRLIYFSYDVKMKEKGDIPEGYSVSREKKERFSLILESASTNQTSMYLCASSLAAVSGNTIYFGEGSWLTVV.

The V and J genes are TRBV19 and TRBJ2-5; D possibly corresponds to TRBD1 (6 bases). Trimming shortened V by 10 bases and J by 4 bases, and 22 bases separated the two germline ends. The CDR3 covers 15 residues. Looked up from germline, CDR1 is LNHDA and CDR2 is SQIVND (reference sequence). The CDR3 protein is CATLTGPRGGETQYF. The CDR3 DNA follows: TGTGCCACTCTGACAGGACCCCGGGGTGGAGAGACCCAGTACTTC.